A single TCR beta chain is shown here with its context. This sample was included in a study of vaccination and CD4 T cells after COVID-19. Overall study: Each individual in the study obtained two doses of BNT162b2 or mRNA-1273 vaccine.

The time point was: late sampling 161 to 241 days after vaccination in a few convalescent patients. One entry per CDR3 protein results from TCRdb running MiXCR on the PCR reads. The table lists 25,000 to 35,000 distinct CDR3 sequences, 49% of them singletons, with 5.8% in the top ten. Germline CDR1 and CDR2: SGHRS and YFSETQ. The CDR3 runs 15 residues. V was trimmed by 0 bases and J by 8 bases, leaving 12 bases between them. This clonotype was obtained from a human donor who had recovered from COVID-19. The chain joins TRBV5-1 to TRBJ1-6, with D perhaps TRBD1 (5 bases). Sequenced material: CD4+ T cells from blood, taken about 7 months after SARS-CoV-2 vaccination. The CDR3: CASSLDPGFHSPLHF. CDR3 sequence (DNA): TGCGCCAGCAGCTTGGACCCAGGGTTTCATTCACCCCTCCACTTT.